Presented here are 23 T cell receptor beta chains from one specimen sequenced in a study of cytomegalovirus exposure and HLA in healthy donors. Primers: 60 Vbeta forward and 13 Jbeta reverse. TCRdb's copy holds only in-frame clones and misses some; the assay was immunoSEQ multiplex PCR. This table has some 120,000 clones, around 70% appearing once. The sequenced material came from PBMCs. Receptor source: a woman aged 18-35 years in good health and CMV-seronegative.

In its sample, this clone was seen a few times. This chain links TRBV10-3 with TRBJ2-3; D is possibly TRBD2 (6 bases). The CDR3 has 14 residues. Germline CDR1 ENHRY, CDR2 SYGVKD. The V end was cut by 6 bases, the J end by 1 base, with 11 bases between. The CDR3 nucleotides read TGTGCCATCAGGCAGGGAGGTGGCACAGATACGCAGTATTTT. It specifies CAIRQGGGTDTQYF.

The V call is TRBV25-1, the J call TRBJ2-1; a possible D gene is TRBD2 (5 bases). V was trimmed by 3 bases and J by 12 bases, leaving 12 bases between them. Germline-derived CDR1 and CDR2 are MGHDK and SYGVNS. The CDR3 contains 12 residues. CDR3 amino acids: CASSEGVIGQFF. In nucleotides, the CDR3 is TGTGCCAGCAGTGAGGGAGTTATAGGGCAGTTCTTC.

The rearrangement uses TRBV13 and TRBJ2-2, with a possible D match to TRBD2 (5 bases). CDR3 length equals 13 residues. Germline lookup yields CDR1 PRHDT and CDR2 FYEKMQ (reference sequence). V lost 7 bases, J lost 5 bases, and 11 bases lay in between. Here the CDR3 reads CASTHRGTGELFF. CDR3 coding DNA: TGTGCCAGCACCCATCGGGGAACCGGGGAGCTGTTTTTT.

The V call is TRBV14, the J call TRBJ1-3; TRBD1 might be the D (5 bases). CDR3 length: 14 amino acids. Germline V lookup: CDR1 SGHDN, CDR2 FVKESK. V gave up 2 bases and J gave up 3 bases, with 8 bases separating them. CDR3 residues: CASSQPGFGNTIYF. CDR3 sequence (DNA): TGTGCCAGCAGCCAACCAGGGTTTGGAAACACCATATATTTT.

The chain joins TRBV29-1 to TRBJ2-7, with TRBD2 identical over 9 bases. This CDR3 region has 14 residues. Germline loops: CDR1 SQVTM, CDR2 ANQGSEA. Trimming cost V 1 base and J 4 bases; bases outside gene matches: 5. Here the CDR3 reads CSVEGSGGVYEQYF. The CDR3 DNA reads TGCAGCGTTGAAGGTAGCGGGGGAGTATACGAGCAGTACTTC.

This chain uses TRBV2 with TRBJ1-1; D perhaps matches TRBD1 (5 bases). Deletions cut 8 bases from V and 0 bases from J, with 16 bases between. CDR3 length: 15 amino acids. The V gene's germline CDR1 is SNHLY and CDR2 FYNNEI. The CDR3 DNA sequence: TGTGCCAGCCGACCCAGGGTTTCCCTGAACACTGAAGCTTTCTTT. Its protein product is CASRPRVSLNTEAFF.

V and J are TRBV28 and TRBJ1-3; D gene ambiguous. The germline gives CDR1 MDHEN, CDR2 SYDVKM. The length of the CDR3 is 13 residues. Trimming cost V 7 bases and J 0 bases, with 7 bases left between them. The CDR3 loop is CASTFRSGNTIYF. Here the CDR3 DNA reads TGTGCCAGCACCTTCCGCTCTGGAAACACCATATATTTT.

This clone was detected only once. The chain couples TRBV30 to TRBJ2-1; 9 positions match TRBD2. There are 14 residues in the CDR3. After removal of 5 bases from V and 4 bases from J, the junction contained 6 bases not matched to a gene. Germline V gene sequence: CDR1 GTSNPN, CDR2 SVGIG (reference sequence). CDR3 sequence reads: CAWERGAPYNEQFF. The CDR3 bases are TGTGCCTGGGAGCGGGGGGCTCCGTACAATGAGCAGTTCTTC.

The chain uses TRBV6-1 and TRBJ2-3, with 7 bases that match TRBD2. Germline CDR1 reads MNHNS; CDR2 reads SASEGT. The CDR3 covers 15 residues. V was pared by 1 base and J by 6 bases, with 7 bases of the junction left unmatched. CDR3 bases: TGTGCCAGCAGTGAAGGGACTAGTTGGGGGGATACGCAGTATTTT. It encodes CASSEGTSWGDTQYF.

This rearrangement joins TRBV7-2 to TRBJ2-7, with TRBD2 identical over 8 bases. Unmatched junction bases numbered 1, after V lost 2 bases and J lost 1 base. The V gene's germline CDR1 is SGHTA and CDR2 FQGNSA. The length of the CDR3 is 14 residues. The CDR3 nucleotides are TGTGCCAGCAGCTTAATAGCGGGGTCCTACGAGCAGTACTTC. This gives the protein CASSLIAGSYEQYF.

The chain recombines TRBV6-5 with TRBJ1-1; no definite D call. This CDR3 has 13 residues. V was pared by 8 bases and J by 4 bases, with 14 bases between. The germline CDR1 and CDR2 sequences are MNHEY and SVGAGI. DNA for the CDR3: TGTGCCAGCCGGAGGACGTTCGGCACTGAAGCTTTCTTT. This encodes CASRRTFGTEAFF.

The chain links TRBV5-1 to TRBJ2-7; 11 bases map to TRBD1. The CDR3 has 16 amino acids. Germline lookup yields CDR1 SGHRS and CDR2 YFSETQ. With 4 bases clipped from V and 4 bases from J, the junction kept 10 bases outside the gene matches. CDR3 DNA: TGCGCCAGCAGCCCTATAGGGACAGGGGGTGGTTACGAGCAGTACTTC. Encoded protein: CASSPIGTGGGYEQYF.

CDR3 DNA: TGTGCCAGCAGCTTGGCCAGAGGGAACACTGAAGCTTTCTTT. Protein sequence: CASSLARGNTEAFF. The rearrangement links TRBV5-4 to TRBJ1-1; no clear D. Germline CDR1 is SGHNT and CDR2 is YYREEE (reference sequence). V was cut by 0 bases and J by 1 base, with 7 bases left in between. The CDR3 length is 14 residues.

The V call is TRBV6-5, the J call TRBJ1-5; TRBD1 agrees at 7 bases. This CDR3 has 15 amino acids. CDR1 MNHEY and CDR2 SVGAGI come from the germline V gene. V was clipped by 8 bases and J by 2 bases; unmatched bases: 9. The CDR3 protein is CASRMTGNRNQPQHF. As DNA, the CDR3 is TGTGCCAGCCGAATGACAGGGAATCGCAATCAGCCCCAGCATTTT.

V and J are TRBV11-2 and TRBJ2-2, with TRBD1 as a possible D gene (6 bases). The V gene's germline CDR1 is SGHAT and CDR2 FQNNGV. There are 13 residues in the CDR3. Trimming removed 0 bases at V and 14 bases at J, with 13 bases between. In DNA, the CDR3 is TGTGCCAGCAGCTTAGATCGCCGAGGGGGTCTGTTTTTT. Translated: CASSLDRRGGLFF.

CDR3 sequence (DNA): TGTGCCTGGAGTGTAGAACAGAAATTTTACTCTGGAAACACCATATATTTT. Translated, it gives CAWSVEQKFYSGNTIYF. The chain has TRBV30 and TRBJ1-3; D is uncertain. Trimming removed 0 bases at V and 0 bases at J, with 15 bases between. The CDR3 consists of 17 residues. Per germline, CDR1 GTSNPN and CDR2 SVGIG (reference sequence).

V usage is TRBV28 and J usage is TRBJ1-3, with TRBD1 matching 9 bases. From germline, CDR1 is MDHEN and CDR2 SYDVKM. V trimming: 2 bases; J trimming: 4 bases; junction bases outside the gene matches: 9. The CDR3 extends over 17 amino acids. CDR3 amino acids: CASSLRGTGTIGNTIYF. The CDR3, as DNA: TGTGCCAGCAGTTTACGGGGGACAGGGACGATAGGAAACACCATATATTTT.

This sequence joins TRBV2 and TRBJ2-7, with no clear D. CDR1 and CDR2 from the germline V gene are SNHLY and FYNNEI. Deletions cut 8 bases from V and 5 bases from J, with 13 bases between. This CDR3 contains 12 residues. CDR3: CASDDSPNEQYF. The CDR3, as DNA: TGTGCCAGCGACGACTCCCCCAACGAGCAGTACTTC.

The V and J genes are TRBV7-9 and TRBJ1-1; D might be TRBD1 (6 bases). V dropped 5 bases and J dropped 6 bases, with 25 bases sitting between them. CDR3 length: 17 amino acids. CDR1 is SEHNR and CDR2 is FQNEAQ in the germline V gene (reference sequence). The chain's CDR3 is CASSRAQRGGETPEAFF. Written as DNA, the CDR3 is TGTGCCAGCAGCCGAGCACAGAGGGGGGGTGAGACTCCTGAAGCTTTCTTT. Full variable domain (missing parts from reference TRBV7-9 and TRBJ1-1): DTGVSQNPRHKITKRGQNVTFRCDPISEHNRLYWYRQTLGQGPEFLTYFQNEAQLEKSRLLSDRFSAERPKGSFSTLEIQRTEQGDSAMYLCASSRAQRGGETPEAFFGQGTRLTVV.

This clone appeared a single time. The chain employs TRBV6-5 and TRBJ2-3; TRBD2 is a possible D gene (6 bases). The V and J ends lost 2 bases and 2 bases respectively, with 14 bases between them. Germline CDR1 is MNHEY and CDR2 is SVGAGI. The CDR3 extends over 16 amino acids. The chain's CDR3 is CASSYAGPRHTDTQYF. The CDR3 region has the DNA TGTGCCAGCAGTTACGCGGGACCCAGACACACAGATACGCAGTATTTT.

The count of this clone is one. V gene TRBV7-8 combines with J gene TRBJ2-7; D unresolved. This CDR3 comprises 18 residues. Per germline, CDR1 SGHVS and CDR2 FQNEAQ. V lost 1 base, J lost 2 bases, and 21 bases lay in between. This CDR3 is CASSLGSQGYYLPYEQYF. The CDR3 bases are TGTGCCAGCAGCTTAGGATCCCAAGGCTACTACCTGCCCTACGAGCAGTACTTC.

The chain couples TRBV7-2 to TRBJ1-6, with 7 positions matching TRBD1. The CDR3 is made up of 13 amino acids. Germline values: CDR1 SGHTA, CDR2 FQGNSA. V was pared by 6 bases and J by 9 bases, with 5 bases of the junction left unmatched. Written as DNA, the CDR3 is TGTGCCAGCAGACAAAACAGGGGTTCACCCCTCCACTTT. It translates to CASRQNRGSPLHF. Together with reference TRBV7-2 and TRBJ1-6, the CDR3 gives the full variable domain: GAGVSQSPSNKVTEKGKDVELRCDPISGHTALYWYRQSLGQGLEFLIYFQGNSAPDKSGLPSDRFSAERTGGSVSTLTIQRTQQEDSAVYLCASRQNRGSPLHFGNGTRLTVT.

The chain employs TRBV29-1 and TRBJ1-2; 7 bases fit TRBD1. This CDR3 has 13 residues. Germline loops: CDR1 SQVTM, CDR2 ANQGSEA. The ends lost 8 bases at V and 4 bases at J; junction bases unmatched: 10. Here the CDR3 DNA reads TGCAGCACCTTACAGGGGTTCCCCTATGGCTACACCTTC. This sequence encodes CSTLQGFPYGYTF.